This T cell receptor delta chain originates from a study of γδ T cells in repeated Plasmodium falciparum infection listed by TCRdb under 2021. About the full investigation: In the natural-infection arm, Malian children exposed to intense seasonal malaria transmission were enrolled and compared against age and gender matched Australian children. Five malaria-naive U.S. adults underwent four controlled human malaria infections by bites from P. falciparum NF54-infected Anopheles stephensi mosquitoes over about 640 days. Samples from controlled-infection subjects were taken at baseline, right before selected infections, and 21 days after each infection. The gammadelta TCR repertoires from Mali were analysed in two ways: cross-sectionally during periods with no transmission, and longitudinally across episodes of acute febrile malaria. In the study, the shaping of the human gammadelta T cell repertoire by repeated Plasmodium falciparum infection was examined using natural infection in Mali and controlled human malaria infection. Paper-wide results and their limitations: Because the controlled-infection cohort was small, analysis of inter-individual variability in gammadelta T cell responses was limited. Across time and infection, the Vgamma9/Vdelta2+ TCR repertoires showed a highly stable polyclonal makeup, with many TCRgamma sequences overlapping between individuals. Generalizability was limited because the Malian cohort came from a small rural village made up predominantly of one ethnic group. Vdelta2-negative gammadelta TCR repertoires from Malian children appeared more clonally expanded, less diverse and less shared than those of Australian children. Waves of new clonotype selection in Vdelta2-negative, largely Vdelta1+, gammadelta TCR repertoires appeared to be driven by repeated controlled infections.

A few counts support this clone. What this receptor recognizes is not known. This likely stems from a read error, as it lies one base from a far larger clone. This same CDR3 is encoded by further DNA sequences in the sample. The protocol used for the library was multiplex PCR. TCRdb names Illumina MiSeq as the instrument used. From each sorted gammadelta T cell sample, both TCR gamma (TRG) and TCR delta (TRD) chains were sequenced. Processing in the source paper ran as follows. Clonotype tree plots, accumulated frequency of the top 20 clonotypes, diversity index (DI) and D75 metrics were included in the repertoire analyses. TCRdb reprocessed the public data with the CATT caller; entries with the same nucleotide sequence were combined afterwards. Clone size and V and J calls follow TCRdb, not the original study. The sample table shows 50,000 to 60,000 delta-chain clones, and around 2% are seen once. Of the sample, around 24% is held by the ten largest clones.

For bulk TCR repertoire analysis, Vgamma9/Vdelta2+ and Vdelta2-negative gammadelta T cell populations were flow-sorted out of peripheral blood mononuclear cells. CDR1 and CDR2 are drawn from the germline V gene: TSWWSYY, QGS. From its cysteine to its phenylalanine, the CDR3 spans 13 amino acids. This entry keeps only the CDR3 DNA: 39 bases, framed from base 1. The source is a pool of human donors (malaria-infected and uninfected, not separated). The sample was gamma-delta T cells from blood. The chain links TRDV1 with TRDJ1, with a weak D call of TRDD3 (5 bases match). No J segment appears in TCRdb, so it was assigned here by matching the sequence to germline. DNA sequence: TGTGCCCTTGGGGAACCGGACACCGATAAACTCATCTTT. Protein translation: CALGEPDTDKLIF.